This T cell receptor (beta chain) was identified in a study of radiotherapy plus CTLA-4 blockade in lung cancer. Germline CDR1 reads SGHNT; CDR2 reads YYREEE (reference sequence). V lost 5 bases and J 7 bases, leaving 16 bases between the germline ends. The CDR3 totals 14 residues. Here immunoSEQ multiplex PCR was the method, and the copy in TCRdb shows in-frame clones only, minus some. The data show some 90,000 clones, 75% to 90% seen once. Study conclusions and caveats: There was expansion of tumor-derived TCR clones in blood after radiotherapy plus ipilimumab.

As concerns this clone: Its antigen is not known.

The origin of this receptor is a human donor with non-small cell lung cancer who had stable disease on radiotherapy plus ipilimumab. The sample in question was peripheral blood, obtained from a patient treated with radiotherapy plus ipilimumab. This chain joins TRBV5-4 and TRBJ2-1; D possibly corresponds to TRBD1 (5 bases). CDR3 DNA sequence: TGTGCCAGCAGTGGACAAGGAGTATTAAATGAGCAGTTCTTC. It yields the protein CASSGQGVLNEQFF.